These 28 T cell receptor beta chains share one sample of origin, sequenced in a study of circulating and synovial CD4+ cells in juvenile arthritis. Sequenced by immunoSEQ multiplex PCR; TCRdb stores in-frame clones only, minus some. This table has roughly 13,000 clones, approximately 80% appearing once. The specimen was CD4+ T cells from synovial fluid. These receptors were taken from a human patient with juvenile idiopathic arthritis. Some clones in this sample may be carry-over from other donors' samples.

The chain employs TRBV5-5 and TRBJ1-6, with 9 positions matching TRBD1. This CDR3 has 15 residues. The ends lost 6 bases at V and 10 bases at J; junction bases unmatched: 11. Per germline, CDR1 SGHKS and CDR2 YYEKEE (reference sequence). In nucleotides, the CDR3 is TGTGCCAGCACCCTGGGACAGGGCGGGAGCTCACCCCTCCACTTT. Protein: CASTLGQGGSSPLHF.

The chain is built from TRBV6-4 and TRBJ1-5, with 8 bases aligning to TRBD1. Germline lookup yields CDR1 MRHNA and CDR2 SNTAGT. The CDR3 sequence is 14 residues long. The ends lost 3 bases at V and 9 bases at J; junction bases unmatched: 7. For the CDR3, the DNA is TGTGCCAGCAGTGAAGGACAGGGAGGTACGCCCCAGCATTTT. Its translation is CASSEGQGGTPQHF.

The chain uses TRBV5-1 and TRBJ1-1; D might be TRBD1 (6 bases). Trimming shortened V by 5 bases and J by 4 bases, and 15 bases separated the two germline ends. The length of the CDR3 is 14 residues. CDR1 is SGHRS and CDR2 is YFSETQ in the germline V gene. This CDR3 is CASRRQVLATEAFF. CDR3 sequence (DNA): TGCGCCAGCAGGAGACAGGTGTTGGCCACTGAAGCTTTCTTT. Full variable domain (rest looked up from reference TRBV5-1 and TRBJ1-1): KAGVTQTPRYLIKTRGQQVTLSCSPISGHRSVSWYQQTPGQGLQFLFEYFSETQRNKGNFPGRFSGRQFSNSRSEMNVSTLELGDSALYLCASRRQVLATEAFFGQGTRLTVV.

The chain links TRBV18 to TRBJ1-1; possibly TRBD1 for D (5 bases). The length of the CDR3 is 14 residues. Germline V gene data show CDR1 as KGHSH and CDR2 as LQKENI. V was pared by 6 bases and J by 6 bases, with 17 bases between. The CDR3 DNA sequence: TGTGCCAGCTCCGACTACCTGCGGGGGGCTGAAGCTTTCTTT. Translation gives CASSDYLRGAEAFF.

The chain uses TRBV30 and TRBJ2-5, with D perhaps TRBD2 (7 bases). The CDR3 spans 12 residues. Deletions cut 7 bases from V and 5 bases from J, with 14 bases between. In germline, CDR1 is GTSNPN, CDR2 SVGIG (reference sequence). The CDR3 nucleotides are TGTGCCTTCTACGGGGGGCCGGAGACCCAGTACTTC. Protein sequence: CAFYGGPETQYF.

The chain couples TRBV4-1 to TRBJ1-5; no firm D call. Per the germline V gene, CDR1 is MGHRA and CDR2 is YSYEKL. The CDR3 extends over 14 amino acids. Trimming shortened V by 4 bases and J by 2 bases, and 9 bases separated the two germline ends. The CDR3 is CASSPREGNQPQHF. CDR3 coding DNA: TGCGCCAGCAGCCCCCGAGAAGGCAATCAGCCCCAGCATTTT.

CDR3 in DNA: TGTGCCAGTAGTCGCAGGGGAAATCAGCCCCAGCATTTT. Encoded protein: CASSRRGNQPQHF. V gene TRBV19 combines with J gene TRBJ1-5; D perhaps matches TRBD1 (6 bases). With 5 bases removed from V and 4 bases from J, the gap between germline ends came to 9 bases. Germline CDR1 and CDR2: LNHDA and SQIVND (reference sequence). This CDR3 has 13 residues.

CDR3 sequence (DNA): TGTGCCAGCGGAAAGGGACTCTATGGCTACACCTTC. It translates to CASGKGLYGYTF. The chain joins TRBV2 to TRBJ1-2, with D maybe TRBD1 (5 bases). Germline loops: CDR1 SNHLY, CDR2 FYNNEI. V lost 8 bases, J lost 4 bases, and 11 bases lay in between. CDR3 length: 12 amino acids.

This chain links TRBV6-5 with TRBJ1-2; D not resolved. The length of the CDR3 is 14 residues. Germline V gene data show CDR1 as MNHEY and CDR2 as SVGAGI. Deletions cut 8 bases from V and 8 bases from J, with 21 bases between. As DNA, the CDR3 is TGTGCCAGCGGGTTCAAGAATAGCCCGTGGGGCTACACCTTC. The encoded protein is CASGFKNSPWGYTF.

This chain uses TRBV25-1 with TRBJ1-4; no firm D call. Germline V gene sequence: CDR1 MGHDK, CDR2 SYGVNS. With 0 bases removed from V and 8 bases from J, the gap between germline ends came to 10 bases. The CDR3 length is 14 residues. CDR3 sequence (DNA): TGTGCCAGCAGTGAATACCAGGAAACGGAAAAACTGTTTTTT. As protein: CASSEYQETEKLFF.

The V gene is TRBV7-9, the J gene TRBJ1-3, with a weak D call TRBD1 (5 bases). Germline CDR1 reads SEHNR; CDR2 reads FQNEAQ (reference sequence). This CDR3 region has 16 residues. Trimming removed 5 bases at V and 0 bases at J, with 14 bases between. The CDR3 bases are TGTGCCAGCAGCCCGACGGGACTTTACTCTGGAAACACCATATATTTT. Its protein is CASSPTGLYSGNTIYF.

The chain joins TRBV6-5 to TRBJ1-2, with a weak D call TRBD1 (6 bases). V shed 8 bases and J shed 2 bases, with 15 bases lying between them. This CDR3 is built from 14 residues. CDR1 and CDR2 (germline): MNHEY, SVGAGI. The DNA of the CDR3 is TGTGCCAGCTACAGGGCGGAGTCCAACTATGGCTACACCTTC. As protein: CASYRAESNYGYTF.

The chain couples TRBV15 to TRBJ2-5, with 16 positions matching TRBD2. V was pared by 6 bases and J by 4 bases, with 8 bases of the junction left unmatched. The germline CDR1 and CDR2 sequences are LNHNV and YYDKDF (reference sequence). The CDR3 length is 17 residues. CDR3 loop: CATRGGLAGGAGETQYF. In nucleotides, the CDR3 is TGTGCCACCAGGGGGGGACTAGCGGGAGGGGCCGGAGAGACCCAGTACTTC.

The V call is TRBV15, the J call TRBJ1-2; 9 bases map to TRBD1. The junction had 4 bases not matched to a gene; V was cut back by 3 bases and J by 8 bases. Germline V gene data show CDR1 as LNHNV and CDR2 as YYDKDF (reference sequence). This CDR3 is built from 13 residues. The CDR3 region has the DNA TGTGCCACCAGCAGGGGACAGGGAAGGGGCTACACCTTC. It encodes CATSRGQGRGYTF.

The chain links TRBV4-2 to TRBJ2-2, with 9 nucleotides matching TRBD1. Germline lookup yields CDR1 LGHNA and CDR2 YNFKEQ. The CDR3 is made up of 14 amino acids. V shed 2 bases and J 11 bases; nucleotides not matched to a gene: 6. The CDR3 loop is CASSQNRQGDELFF. In DNA form, the CDR3 reads TGTGCCAGCAGCCAAAACCGACAGGGGGATGAGCTGTTTTTT.

DNA for the CDR3: TGTGCCACTCGGGAGTGGGAGACCCAGTACTTC. Its protein product is CATREWETQYF. This rearrangement joins TRBV6-1 to TRBJ2-5; D possibly corresponds to TRBD2 (6 bases). The CDR3 extends over 11 amino acids. V lost 10 bases, J lost 5 bases, and 11 bases lay in between. Germline V CDR1 and CDR2: MNHNS, SASEGT.

CDR3 region: CASSTSRSEAFF. CDR3 in DNA: TGTGCCAGCAGCACCTCCCGGTCGGAAGCTTTCTTT. The chain couples TRBV21-1 to TRBJ1-1. TRBV21-1 counts as a pseudogene. The CDR3 length is 12 residues.

The gene calls are TRBV7-2 and TRBJ2-3; 7 nucleotides agree with TRBD1. The germline V gene has CDR1 SGHTA and CDR2 FQGNSA. The CDR3 spans 16 residues. The ends lost 5 bases at V and 2 bases at J; junction bases unmatched: 10. This CDR3 is CASSPWTGSTTDTQYF. The CDR3 region has the DNA TGTGCCAGCAGCCCATGGACAGGAAGCACCACAGATACGCAGTATTTT.

The V gene is TRBV10-2, the J gene TRBJ2-1; 15 positions match TRBD2. CDR3 size: 18 residues. Trimming at V came to 2 bases and at J to 8 bases, leaving 10 bases not matched to a gene. CDR1 WSHSY and CDR2 SAAADI come from the germline V gene. This CDR3 reads CASSEPRTGTSGGYEQFF. The CDR3 coding sequence is TGCGCCAGCAGTGAGCCCCGAACCGGGACTAGCGGGGGGTATGAGCAGTTCTTC.

The sample holds a few counts of this clone. The rearrangement links TRBV7-3 to TRBJ2-1; 9 bases line up with TRBD1. The CDR3 covers 15 residues. The V and J ends lost 4 bases and 8 bases, in that order; junction bases with no gene match: 9. Germline V gene sequence: CDR1 SGHTA, CDR2 FQGTGA. The CDR3 here is CASSYRGRFLDEQFF. The CDR3 DNA sequence: TGTGCCAGCAGCTACAGGGGGCGATTTTTAGATGAGCAGTTCTTC. The full variable domain, with the rest looked up from reference TRBV7-3 and TRBJ2-1, is GAGVSQTPSNKVTEKGKYVELRCDPISGHTALYWYRQSLGQGPEFLIYFQGTGAADDSGLPNDRFFAVRPEGSVSTLKIQRTERGDSAVYLCASSYRGRFLDEQFFGPGTRLTVL.

This clone was observed a single time. The chain uses TRBV5-1 and TRBJ2-5, with 9 bases fitting TRBD2. The CDR3 sequence is 16 residues long. Losses at the gene ends were 0 bases for V and 0 bases for J; bases not matched to a gene: 3. Germline-derived CDR1 and CDR2 are SGHRS and YFSETQ. The CDR3 bases are TGCGCCAGCAGCTTGGCCGCTAGCGGGGACCAAGAGACCCAGTACTTC. Protein: CASSLAASGDQETQYF. Full variable domain (remainder filled in from reference TRBV5-1 and TRBJ2-5): KAGVTQTPRYLIKTRGQQVTLSCSPISGHRSVSWYQQTPGQGLQFLFEYFSETQRNKGNFPGRFSGRQFSNSRSEMNVSTLELGDSALYLCASSLAASGDQETQYFGPGTRLLVL.

This clone occurred once. The J gene is TRBJ2-7, the V gene TRBV5-1; possibly TRBD1 for D (6 bases). This CDR3 has 15 amino acids. Germline V gene lookup returns CDR1 SGHRS and CDR2 YFSETQ. The V end lost 7 bases, the J end lost 0 bases, and 17 bases lay between the germline ends. The DNA of the CDR3 is TGCGCCAGCCGCGAATCCGGGACATCCTCCTACGAGCAGTACTTC. Its translation: CASRESGTSSYEQYF. Variable domain in full (rest from reference TRBV5-1 and TRBJ2-7): KAGVTQTPRYLIKTRGQQVTLSCSPISGHRSVSWYQQTPGQGLQFLFEYFSETQRNKGNFPGRFSGRQFSNSRSEMNVSTLELGDSALYLCASRESGTSSYEQYFGPGTRLTVT.

This chain uses TRBV19 with TRBJ1-3; TRBD1 might be the D (6 bases). The CDR3 covers 14 residues. V lost 2 bases to trimming and J lost 10 bases, with 15 bases between them. CDR1 is LNHDA, CDR2 SQIVND, per germline (reference sequence). This CDR3 is CASSIPGEGGTIYF. The CDR3 DNA reads as TGTGCCAGTAGTATACCCGGGGAAGGGGGAACCATATATTTT. The variable domain in full, with the rest retrieved from reference TRBV19 and TRBJ1-3, is DGGITQSPKYLFRKEGQNVTLSCEQNLNHDAMYWYRQDPGQGLRLIYYSQIVNDFQKGDIAEGYSVSREKKESFPLTVTSAQKNPTAFYLCASSIPGEGGTIYFGEGSWLTVV.

The DNA of the CDR3 is TGTGCCAGCAGCCCCCTTGCAGGGACGCAGTATTTT. Amino acids: CASSPLAGTQYF. The chain employs TRBV14 and TRBJ2-3; maybe TRBD1 (5 bases). CDR3 length: 12 residues. Germline values: CDR1 SGHDN, CDR2 FVKESK. The germline V and J ends were trimmed by 4 bases and 9 bases, with 11 bases remaining between them. Supplemented by reference TRBV14 and TRBJ2-3, the full variable domain reads EAGVTQFPSHSVIEKGQTVTLRCDPISGHDNLYWYRRVMGKEIKFLLHFVKESKQDESGMPNNRFLAERTGGTYSTLKVQPAELEDSGVYFCASSPLAGTQYFGPGTRLTVL.

V is TRBV5-1 and J is TRBJ2-5; D is perhaps TRBD2 (7 bases). Germline CDR1 and CDR2: SGHRS and YFSETQ. The V end was cut by 0 bases, the J end by 1 base, with 10 bases between. The CDR3 covers 15 residues. The CDR3 spells CASSLVGGPQETQYF. Written as DNA, the CDR3 is TGCGCCAGCAGCTTGGTGGGGGGGCCCCAAGAGACCCAGTACTTC.

The V gene is TRBV7-3, the J gene TRBJ1-2; tentatively, D is TRBD1 (6 bases). The CDR3 length is 14 residues. Per germline, CDR1 SGHTA and CDR2 FQGTGA. The V gene lost 1 base and the J gene lost 14 bases, with 20 bases spanning the gap. The CDR3 protein is CASSLSSSETGRTF. The DNA for the CDR3 is TGTGCCAGCAGCTTAAGCTCGTCGGAGACAGGTCGGACCTTC.

This clone was seen a single time. V and J are TRBV5-4 and TRBJ2-2; a weak D match, TRBD1 (6 bases). This CDR3 contains 15 residues. Per germline, CDR1 SGHNT and CDR2 YYREEE (reference sequence). V lost 2 bases to trimming and J lost 6 bases, with 14 bases between them. The CDR3 DNA is TGTGCCAGCAGCTTCCCCTCCGCAGGGGCCGGGGAGCTGTTTTTT. Translating it yields CASSFPSAGAGELFF.

CDR3 sequence (DNA): TGTGCCAGCAGCTTGCAGGACTGGACCTACGAGCAGTACTTC. Protein product: CASSLQDWTYEQYF. The genes are TRBV7-8 and TRBJ2-7; TRBD2 might be the D (5 bases). CDR1 SGHVS and CDR2 FQNEAQ come from the germline V gene. The CDR3 consists of 14 residues. Between the trimmed V and J ends, which lost 3 bases and 2 bases, there was a span of 11 bases.